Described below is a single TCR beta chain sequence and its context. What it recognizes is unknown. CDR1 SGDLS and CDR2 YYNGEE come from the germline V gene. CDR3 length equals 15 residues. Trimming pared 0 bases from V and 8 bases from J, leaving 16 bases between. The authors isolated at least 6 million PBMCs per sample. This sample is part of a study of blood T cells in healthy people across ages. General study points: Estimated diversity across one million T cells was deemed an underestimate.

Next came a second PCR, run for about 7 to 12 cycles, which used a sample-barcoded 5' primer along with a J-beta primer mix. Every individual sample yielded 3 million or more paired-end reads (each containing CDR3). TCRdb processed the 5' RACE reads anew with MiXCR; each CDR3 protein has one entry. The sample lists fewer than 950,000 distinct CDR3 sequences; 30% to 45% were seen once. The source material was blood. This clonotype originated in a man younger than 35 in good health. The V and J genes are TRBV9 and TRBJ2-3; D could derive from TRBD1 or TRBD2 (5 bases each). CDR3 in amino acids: CASSVDRGQAGTQYF. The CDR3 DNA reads TGTGCCAGCAGCGTAGACCGGGGCCAAGCAGGTACGCAGTATTTT.